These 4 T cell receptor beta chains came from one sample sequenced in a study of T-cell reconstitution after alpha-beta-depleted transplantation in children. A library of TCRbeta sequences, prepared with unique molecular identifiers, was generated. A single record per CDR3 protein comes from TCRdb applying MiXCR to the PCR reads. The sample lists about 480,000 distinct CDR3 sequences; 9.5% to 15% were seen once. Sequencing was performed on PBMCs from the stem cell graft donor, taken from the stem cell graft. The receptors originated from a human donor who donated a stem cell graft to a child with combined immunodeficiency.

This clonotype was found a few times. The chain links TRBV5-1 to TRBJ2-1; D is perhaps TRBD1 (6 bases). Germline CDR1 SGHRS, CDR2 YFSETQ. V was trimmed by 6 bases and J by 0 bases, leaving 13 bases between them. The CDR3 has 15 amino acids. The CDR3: CASKDRLSSYNEQFF. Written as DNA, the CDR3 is TGCGCCAGCAAAGACAGGCTGAGCTCCTACAATGAGCAGTTCTTC.

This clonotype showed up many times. CDR3 nucleotide sequence: TGTGCCAGCAGTGAGGTCCCAGGACAGGGGGCGTACTTC. Translated, it gives CASSEVPGQGAYF. The chain combines TRBV6-1 with TRBJ2-7, with TRBD1 identical over 11 bases. The V and J ends lost 3 bases and 12 bases, in that order; junction bases with no gene match: 7. Germline V lookup: CDR1 MNHNS, CDR2 SASEGT. The CDR3 sequence is 13 residues long.

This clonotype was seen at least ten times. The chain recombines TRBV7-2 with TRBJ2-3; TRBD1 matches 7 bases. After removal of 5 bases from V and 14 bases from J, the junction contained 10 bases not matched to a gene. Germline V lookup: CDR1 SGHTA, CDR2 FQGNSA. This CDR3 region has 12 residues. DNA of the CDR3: TGTGCCAGCAGCACCCAGCCTGGACAGGCGTATTTT. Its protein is CASSTQPGQAYF.

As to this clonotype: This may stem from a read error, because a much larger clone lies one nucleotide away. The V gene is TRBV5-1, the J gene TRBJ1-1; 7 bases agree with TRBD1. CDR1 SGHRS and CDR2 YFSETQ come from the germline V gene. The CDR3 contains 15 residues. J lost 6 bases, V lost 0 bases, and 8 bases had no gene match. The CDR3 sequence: CASSLGQGIGAEAFF. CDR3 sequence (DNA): TGCGCCAGCAGCTTGGGACAGGGCATTGGGGCTGAAGCTTTCTTT.